Presented here are 2 T cell receptor beta chains from one specimen sequenced in a study of blood T cells in healthy people across ages (dated by TCRdb to 2013 to 2016). Libraries were built with 5' RACE. For sequencing, an Illumina HiSeq 2500 was employed. A second about 7 to 12 cycle PCR used a sample-barcoded 5' primer and a J-beta primer mix. The public reads were quality trimmed at Q25 with fastp and then assembled into clones with MiXCR by TCRdb, keeping productive beta chains. Each entry merges the rows of one CDR3 protein and shows their most common DNA and genes. This sample lists more than 1,000,000 distinct CDR3 sequences; under 30% were detected once. Together, the top ten hold around 0.75% of the sample. These data also featured in a second study, about T cells of mothers and their children.

The sequenced material came from blood. These receptors were obtained from a girl between 2 and 10 years old in good health.

J is TRBJ1-2 and V is TRBV29-1, with D hard to call. V was shortened by 1 base and J by 6 bases, with 9 bases between the two germline ends. Germline CDR1 is SQVTM and CDR2 is ANQGSEA. CDR3 size: 12 residues. The CDR3 nucleotides read TGCAGCGTTGAAGGGACTTACCATGGCTACACCTTC. Its translation: CSVEGTYHGYTF.

V usage is TRBV29-1 and J usage is TRBJ2-1; D remains ambiguous. The CDR3 spans 15 residues. Germline V gene lookup returns CDR1 SQVTM and CDR2 ANQGSEA. V was cut by 3 bases and J by 7 bases, with 19 bases left in between. CDR3 nucleotide sequence: TGCAGCGTTGATCTCACGGCGGAACTGGGAAATGAGCAGTTCTTC. This translates into CSVDLTAELGNEQFF.